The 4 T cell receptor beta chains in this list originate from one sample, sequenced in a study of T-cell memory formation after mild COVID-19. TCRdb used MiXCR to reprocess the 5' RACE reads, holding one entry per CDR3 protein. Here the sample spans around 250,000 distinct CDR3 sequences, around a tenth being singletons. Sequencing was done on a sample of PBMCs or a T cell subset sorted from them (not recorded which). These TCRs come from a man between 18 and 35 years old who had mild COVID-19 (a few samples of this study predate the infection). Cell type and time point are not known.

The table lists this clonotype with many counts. CDR3 residues: CASSPTNTDTQYF. CDR3 nucleotides: TGTGCCAGCAGTCCGACTAACACAGATACGCAGTATTTT. The rearrangement uses TRBV12-3 or TRBV12-4 and TRBJ2-3; tentatively, D is TRBD2 (5 bases). CDR3 length: 13 amino acids. V was pared by 5 bases and J by 2 bases, with 8 bases between.

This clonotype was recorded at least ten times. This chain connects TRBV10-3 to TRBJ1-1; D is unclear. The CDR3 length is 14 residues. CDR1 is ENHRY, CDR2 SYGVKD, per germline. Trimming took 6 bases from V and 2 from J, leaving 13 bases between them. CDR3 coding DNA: TGTGCCATCAGCCCGGGCCTCAAAAACACTGAAGCTTTCTTT. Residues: CAISPGLKNTEAFF.

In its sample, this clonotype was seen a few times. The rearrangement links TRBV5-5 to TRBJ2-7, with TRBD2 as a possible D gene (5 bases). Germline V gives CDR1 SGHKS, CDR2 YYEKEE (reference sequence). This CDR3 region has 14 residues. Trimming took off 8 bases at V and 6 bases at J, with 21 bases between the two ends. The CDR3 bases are TGTGCCAGTAGCCGAGGGAGCTCTGGGAGCGAGCAGTACGTC. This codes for CASSRGSSGSEQYV.

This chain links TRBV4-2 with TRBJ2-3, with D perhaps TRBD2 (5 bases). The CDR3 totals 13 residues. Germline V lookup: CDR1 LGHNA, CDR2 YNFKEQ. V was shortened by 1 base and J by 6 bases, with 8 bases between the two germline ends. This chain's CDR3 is CASSQVGEDTQYF. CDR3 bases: TGTGCCAGCAGCCAAGTTGGGGAGGATACGCAGTATTTT.